A selection of T cell receptor beta chains follows, all from one sample in a study of T-cell memory formation after mild COVID-19. TCRdb re-analysed the 5' RACE reads in MiXCR, keeping a single row per CDR3 protein. The data show under 200,000 distinct CDR3 sequences, roughly 12% seen once. The material sequenced was PBMCs or a T cell subset sorted from them (not recorded which). The receptors here all came from a man between 18 and 35 years old who had mild COVID-19 (a few samples of this study predate the infection). Cell type and time point are not known. Both conserved end residues are part of each CDR3. The order of the fields is clone size, J gene, V gene, D gene, CDR3 protein, CDR3 DNA. The D gene is left open where the match is weak. Not every row has a clone size; where given, it reads once, few, many or a size class.

few TRBJ1-4 TRBV4-2 TRBD1 CASTDREGEKLFF TGTGCCAGCACTGACAGGGAGGGCGAAAAACTGTTTTTT
few TRBJ2-3 TRBV24-1 TRBD2 CAAGAGGTDTQYF TGTGCCGCCGGGGCGGGGGGCACAGATACGCAGTATTTT
few TRBJ2-3 TRBV7-8 - CASSSSFGGTGPDTQYF TGTGCCAGCAGCTCCAGTTTCGGGGGCACGGGCCCAGATACGCAGTATTTT
- TRBJ1-5 TRBV20-1 - CSARGVSQPQHF TGCAGTGCTAGAGGGGTTTCCCAGCCCCAGCATTTT
few TRBJ2-5 TRBV19 TRBD1 CASGQEIGVDQYF TGTGCCAGCGGACAGGAGATCGGAGTAGACCAGTACTTC
few TRBJ2-1 TRBV4-3 TRBD2 CASSQDRSGGLYNEQFF TGCGCCAGCAGCCAAGATCGGAGCGGGGGGCTGTACAATGAGCAGTTCTTC
- TRBJ2-7 TRBV5-6 - CASSFYSRSYEQYF TGTGCCAGCAGCTTTTACAGCCGCTCCTACGAGCAGTACTTC
- TRBJ2-1 TRBV10-3 TRBD2 CAIRKTSGGANEQFF TGTGCCATCAGAAAGACTAGCGGGGGGGCCAATGAGCAGTTCTTC
few TRBJ2-3 TRBV9 - CASSVSPADTQYF TGTGCCAGCAGCGTCAGTCCCGCAGATACGCAGTATTTT
few TRBJ2-3 TRBV4-3 TRBD2 CASSPDLAGGTDTQYF TGCGCCAGCAGTCCAGACCTAGCGGGTGGGACAGATACGCAGTATTTT
- TRBJ2-5 TRBV20-1 - CSACFRGQETQYF TGCAGTGCTTGCTTCAGGGGTCAAGAGACCCAGTACTTC
few TRBJ1-2 TRBV20-1 - CSAEANLGGYTF TGCAGTGCCGAAGCCAACTTGGGAGGCTACACCTTC
- TRBJ2-5 TRBV28 TRBD2 CASSSPQAGGLETQYF TGTGCCAGCAGTTCCCCACAAGCGGGGGGGTTGGAGACCCAGTACTTC
- TRBJ1-2 TRBV6-5 - CASSNTVNYGYTF TGTGCCAGCAGCAACACAGTTAACTATGGCTACACCTTC
- TRBJ1-4 TRBV28 TRBD1 CASSPGQGDGKLFF TGTGCCAGCAGTCCGGGACAGGGAGATGGAAAACTGTTTTTT
few TRBJ1-1 TRBV4-1 - CASSQVRGAGGEAFF TGCGCCAGCAGCCAAGTTCGGGGCGCAGGAGGTGAAGCTTTCTTT
many TRBJ2-3 TRBV3-1 - CASSQVIGDGTQYF TGTGCCAGCAGCCAAGTGATTGGTGATGGTACGCAGTATTTT
many TRBJ2-2 TRBV12-3/TRBV12-4 - CASSLRGKPTGELFF TGTGCCAGCAGTTTGAGGGGGAAGCCCACCGGGGAGCTGTTTTTT
- TRBJ1-1 TRBV29-1 - CRIGGTNTEAFF TGCAGAATTGGGGGCACGAACACTGAAGCTTTCTTT
- TRBJ1-1 TRBV4-1 TRBD1 CASSLRSPRQGAITEAFF TGCGCCAGCAGCCTCCGATCGCCCCGACAGGGGGCTATCACTGAAGCTTTCTTT
- TRBJ1-6 TRBV27 - CASSWIPNSPLHF TGTGCCAGCAGTTGGATCCCTAATTCACCCCTCCACTTT
- TRBJ1-2 TRBV7-2 TRBD1 CASSLEGTVNYGYTF TGTGCCAGCAGCTTAGAAGGGACAGTTAACTATGGCTACACCTTC
few TRBJ2-1 TRBV6-5 - CASRNAGAGEQFF TGTGCCAGCAGGAATGCGGGGGCCGGTGAGCAGTTCTTC
- TRBJ2-3 TRBV5-5 TRBD1 CASRRQGEDTQYF TGTGCCAGCAGGCGACAGGGGGAGGATACGCAGTATTTT
- TRBJ1-5 TRBV9 TRBD1 CASSPTGVNQPQHF TGTGCCAGCAGCCCAACAGGGGTGAATCAGCCCCAGCATTTT
- TRBJ1-1 TRBV11-2 - CASQEMYAEAFF TGTGCCAGCCAGGAGATGTACGCTGAAGCTTTCTTT
few TRBJ2-7 TRBV19 - CASSAPGRIPYEQYF TGTGCCAGTAGTGCACCGGGACGGATTCCTTACGAGCAGTACTTC
- TRBJ2-3 TRBV9 - CASSAGEADTQYF TGTGCCAGCAGCGCCGGGGAGGCAGATACGCAGTATTTT
- TRBJ2-5 TRBV7-9 - CASSSDYGGIETQYF TGTGCCAGCAGCTCCGACTACGGGGGCATAGAGACCCAGTACTTC
- TRBJ2-1 TRBV15 TRBD2 CATSRDRTSPTYNEQFF TGTGCCACCAGCAGAGATCGGACTAGCCCTACTTACAATGAGCAGTTCTTC
- TRBJ2-7 TRBV12-3/TRBV12-4 TRBD1 CASSQTGITYEQYF TGTGCCAGCAGTCAGACAGGGATTACCTACGAGCAGTACTTC
once TRBJ1-2 TRBV4-3 - CARSPVMEYGYTF TGCGCCAGAAGCCCCGTTATGGAGTATGGCTACACCTTC
many TRBJ2-3 TRBV19 - CASPKDTQYF TGTGCCAGTCCGAAGGATACGCAGTATTTT
few TRBJ1-6 TRBV4-2 TRBD1 CASSPRTGDNSPLHF TGTGCCAGCAGCCCCCGGACAGGGGATAATTCACCCCTCCACTTT
few TRBJ2-5 TRBV7-9 - CASSRRQDQETQYF TGTGCCAGCAGCAGGCGACAGGACCAAGAGACCCAGTACTTC
- TRBJ2-7 TRBV11-2 - CASSLVGARIHEQYF TGTGCCAGCAGCTTAGTAGGAGCCAGGATCCACGAGCAGTACTTC
- TRBJ1-2 TRBV3-1 TRBD1 CASSHPGQAGWGYTF TGTGCCAGCAGCCACCCCGGACAGGCGGGATGGGGCTACACCTTC
medium-sized TRBJ2-5 TRBV4-2 TRBD2 CASSQEENSGGHQETQYF TGTGCCAGCAGCCAAGAAGAGAATAGCGGGGGACACCAAGAGACCCAGTACTTC
few TRBJ2-7 TRBV4-3 - CASSQGRSVKSYEQYF TGCGCCAGCAGCCAAGGTCGCAGCGTCAAAAGTTACGAGCAGTACTTC
- TRBJ2-1 TRBV7-2 - CASSLEGGGYNEQFF TGTGCCAGCAGCTTAGAAGGGGGGGGATACAATGAGCAGTTCTTC
few TRBJ2-5 TRBV6-2/TRBV6-3 - CASSTPPGETQYF TGTGCCAGCAGTACCCCCCCCGGGGAGACCCAGTACTTC
many TRBJ2-2 TRBV7-6 - CASSTDAGELFF TGTGCCAGCAGCACGGACGCCGGGGAGCTGTTTTTT
- TRBJ2-5 TRBV7-2 TRBD2 CASSAIGGGETQYF TGTGCCAGCAGCGCCATTGGGGGGGGGGAGACCCAGTACTTC
- TRBJ1-2 TRBV5-1 - CASSLDRYGYTF TGCGCCAGCAGCTTGGACAGATATGGCTACACCTTC
- TRBJ2-3 TRBV1 - CTSSPLPGLKDTQYF TGCACCAGCAGCCCTTTACCGGGACTAAAAGATACGCAGTATTTT
- TRBJ1-1 TRBV5-1 - CASSLLQGSLDTEAFF TGCGCCAGCAGCTTATTACAGGGTTCGCTGGACACTGAAGCTTTCTTT
many TRBJ2-3 TRBV12-3/TRBV12-4 - CASSAQTRGTDTQYF TGTGCCAGCAGTGCCCAGACTAGGGGCACAGATACGCAGTATTTT
- TRBJ2-1 TRBV7-2 - CASSSRGSEQFF TGTGCCAGCAGCTCCAGAGGGTCTGAGCAGTTCTTC
few TRBJ2-5 TRBV7-2 - CASSLRRGQETQYF TGTGCCAGCAGCTTACGGAGGGGCCAAGAGACCCAGTACTTC
- TRBJ2-7 TRBV4-3 - CASSQGPDYLSYEQYF TGCGCCAGCAGCCAAGGTCCAGACTACCTCTCCTACGAGCAGTACTTC